Below are 14 T cell receptor beta chains sequenced from a single sample in a study of somatic mutations in cytotoxic T cells in rheumatoid arthritis. TCRdb's copy holds only in-frame clones and misses some; the assay was immunoSEQ multiplex PCR. Among thousands of clones listed, roughly 76% were seen once. The specimen sequenced was CD8+ T cells sorted from blood. The receptor set was obtained from a woman between 50 and 59 years old in good health.

This chain connects TRBV10-3 to TRBJ1-2; 8 bases line up with TRBD1. CDR3 size: 15 residues. With 2 bases clipped from V and 3 bases from J, the junction kept 5 bases outside the gene matches. CDR1 is ENHRY, CDR2 SYGVKD, per germline. The CDR3 DNA reads as TGTGCCATCAGTGAGGAAAGGACAGGGTACTATGGCTACACCTTC. It is translated as CAISEERTGYYGYTF.

This clone was observed a handful of times. The chain employs TRBV7-3 and TRBJ1-1; D remains ambiguous. Per the germline V gene, CDR1 is SGHTA and CDR2 is FQGTGA. This CDR3 contains 15 residues. The V end was cut by 5 bases, the J end by 3 bases, with 16 bases between. The CDR3 DNA follows: TGTGCCAGCAGCAAAAATGGGCCATCGGACACTGAAGCTTTCTTT. Translating gives CASSKNGPSDTEAFF. Full variable domain (outside the CDR3, taken from reference TRBV7-3 and TRBJ1-1): GAGVSQTPSNKVTEKGKYVELRCDPISGHTALYWYRQSLGQGPEFLIYFQGTGAADDSGLPNDRFFAVRPEGSVSTLKIQRTERGDSAVYLCASSKNGPSDTEAFFGQGTRLTVV.

The rearrangement uses TRBV9 and TRBJ2-1, with TRBD2 matching 8 bases. This CDR3 is built from 15 residues. The V and J ends lost 2 bases and 5 bases, in that order; junction bases with no gene match: 6. Looked up from germline, CDR1 is SGDLS and CDR2 is YYNGEE. DNA for the CDR3: TGTGCCAGCAGCGTTGATAGCGGGGTCAACAATGAGCAGTTCTTC. Protein sequence: CASSVDSGVNNEQFF.

The chain recombines TRBV7-2 with TRBJ1-1; no reliable D call. Germline V gene data show CDR1 as SGHTA and CDR2 as FQGNSA. Trimming took 1 base from V and 9 from J, leaving 12 bases between them. The CDR3 has 13 amino acids. Written as DNA, the CDR3 is TGTGCCAGCAGCTTAGGGGAGGCCCTAAAAGCTTTCTTT. The encoded protein is CASSLGEALKAFF.

As for this clone: A read error may produce the germline difference seen at one junction end. The CDR3 sequence: CAGSTLILSSTDTQYF. The DNA of the CDR3 is TGTGCCGGCAGCACTCTCATATTATCTAGCACAGATACGCAGTATTTT. The rearrangement joins TRBV7-8 to TRBJ2-3; D gene uncertain. Germline loops: CDR1 SGHVS, CDR2 FQNEAQ. The CDR3 has 16 residues.

The gene calls are TRBV7-9 and TRBJ2-3, with no clear D. The V and J ends lost 5 bases and 2 bases respectively, with 11 bases between them. The CDR3 contains 14 residues. The V gene's germline CDR1 is SEHNR and CDR2 FQNEAQ (reference sequence). CDR3 sequence: CASSTPSYTDTQYF. The CDR3 DNA sequence: TGTGCCAGCAGCACCCCCTCCTACACAGATACGCAGTATTTT.

This chain uses TRBV11-2 with TRBJ1-2; D remains unclear. The CDR3 consists of 14 residues. Trimming removed 0 bases at V and 5 bases at J, with 10 bases between. The germline V gene has CDR1 SGHAT and CDR2 FQNNGV. The DNA for the CDR3 is TGTGCCAGCAGCTTAGAAAGTCGGGATTATGGCTACACCTTC. Its protein product is CASSLESRDYGYTF. The variable domain in full, completed from reference TRBV11-2 and TRBJ1-2, reads EAGVAQSPRYKIIEKRQSVAFWCNPISGHATLYWYQQILGQGPKLLIQFQNNGVVDDSQLPKDRFSAERLKGVDSTLKIQPAKLEDSAVYLCASSLESRDYGYTFGSGTRLTVV.

This clone was observed once. The chain has TRBV4-3 and TRBJ2-5; maybe TRBD1 (6 bases). The better agreement between TRBJ2-7 and the DNA end casts doubt on the J call. The CDR3 sequence is 16 residues long. The germline CDR1 and CDR2 sequences are LGHNA and YSLEER. The CDR3 DNA is TGCGCCAGCAGCCAAAGTCGACTCTGGGGGCCGGACGAGCAGTACTTC. This encodes CASSQSRLWGPDEQYF.

The rearrangement joins TRBV11-2 to TRBJ2-7, with a tentative D call TRBD1 (6 bases). Germline V lookup: CDR1 SGHAT, CDR2 FQNNGV. CDR3 size: 15 residues. Trimming removed 2 bases from V and 3 bases from J, with 14 bases in between. The CDR3 region has the DNA TGTGCCAGCAGCTTAAGCAGGGGCGCCGGCTACGAGCAGTACTTC. Protein sequence: CASSLSRGAGYEQYF.

Regarding this clone: The junction departs from the called germline gene at one end, perhaps through a read error. Additional DNA sequences in this sample encode the identical CDR3. The chain couples TRBV5-3 to TRBJ1-1, with D unresolved. TRBV5-3 is an ORF for which the function is uncertain. This CDR3 region has 11 residues. CDR3 amino acids: CARSLGQVAFF. The CDR3 DNA sequence: TGTGCCAGAAGCTTGGGCCAGGTGGCTTTCTTC.

This chain's CDR3 is CASSVGREGVYEQYF. CDR3 bases: TGTGCCAGCAGCGTAGGCAGGGAAGGGGTCTACGAGCAGTACTTC. This chain uses TRBV9 with TRBJ2-7, with D possibly TRBD1 on 5 matching bases. V dropped 0 bases and J dropped 3 bases, with 13 bases sitting between them. The CDR3 sequence is 15 residues long. Germline lookup yields CDR1 SGDLS and CDR2 YYNGEE.

This chain uses TRBV5-1 with TRBJ1-1; 7 bases line up with TRBD1. J was trimmed by 5 bases and V by 4 bases; bases with no gene match: 5. The CDR3 totals 13 residues. Looked up from germline, CDR1 is SGHRS and CDR2 is YFSETQ. CDR3 sequence: CASSGDSGTEAFF. The CDR3 nucleotides read TGCGCCAGCAGCGGGGACAGTGGGACTGAAGCTTTCTTT. Supplemented by reference TRBV5-1 and TRBJ1-1, the full variable domain reads KAGVTQTPRYLIKTRGQQVTLSCSPISGHRSVSWYQQTPGQGLQFLFEYFSETQRNKGNFPGRFSGRQFSNSRSEMNVSTLELGDSALYLCASSGDSGTEAFFGQGTRLTVV.

This chain uses TRBV5-1 with TRBJ1-1; 9 bases agree with TRBD1. This CDR3 contains 14 residues. Germline CDR1 reads SGHRS; CDR2 reads YFSETQ. V dropped 3 bases and J dropped 3; count of bases not matched to a gene: 3. CDR3 sequence: CASSYGQGYTEAFF. The CDR3 DNA follows: TGCGCCAGCAGCTATGGACAGGGGTACACTGAAGCTTTCTTT.

Remarks on this clone: Other DNA variants within this sample encode the same CDR3. The V call is TRBV6-1, the J call TRBJ2-1, with TRBD2 identical over 11 bases. Germline V gene data show CDR1 as MNHNS and CDR2 as SASEGT. The V segment lost 3 bases and the J segment 4 bases; nucleotides outside the gene matches: 5. The CDR3 is 16 amino acids. CDR3 loop: CASSEFSGGGYNEQFF. The CDR3 bases are TGTGCCAGCAGTGAGTTTAGCGGGGGGGGGTACAATGAGCAGTTCTTC.